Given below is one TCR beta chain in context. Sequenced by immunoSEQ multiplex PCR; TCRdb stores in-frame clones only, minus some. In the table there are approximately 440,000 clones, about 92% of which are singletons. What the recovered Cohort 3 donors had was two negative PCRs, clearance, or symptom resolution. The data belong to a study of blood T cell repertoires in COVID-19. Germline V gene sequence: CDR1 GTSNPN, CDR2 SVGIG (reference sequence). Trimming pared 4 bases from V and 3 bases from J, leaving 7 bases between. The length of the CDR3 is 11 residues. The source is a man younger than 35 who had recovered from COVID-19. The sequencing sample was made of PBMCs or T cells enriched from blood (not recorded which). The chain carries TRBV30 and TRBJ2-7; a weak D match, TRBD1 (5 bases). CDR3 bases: TGTGCCTGGACTGACAGCTACGAGCAGTACTTC. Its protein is CAWTDSYEQYF.